The source of this T cell receptor beta chain is a study of beta chain features in type 1 diabetes. About this clone: Its antigen remains unidentified.

Study-level findings and limits: PCR may have favored shorter templates equally in patients and controls. There were fewer insertions and more deletions at the VDJ junctions of type 1 diabetes patients.

All of the isolated RNA was reverse transcribed, so expressed TCRB transcripts were sequenced. This table comes from immunoSEQ multiplex PCR, and its TCRdb copy is limited to in-frame clones, with some not included. Here the sample spans a few hundred thousand clones, 11% to 15% being singletons. CDR3 length: 16 residues. Deletions cut 6 bases from V and 0 bases from J, with 12 bases between. The germline gives CDR1 LGHNA, CDR2 YSLEER. The sample taken for sequencing was central memory CD4+ T cells from blood. The chain has TRBV4-3 and TRBJ1-6; TRBD1 is a possible D gene (6 bases). The TCR was taken from a man aged 25-45 years in good health. The CDR3 nucleotides are TGCGCCAGCAGTGCAGGGGCGAGCTCCTATAATTCACCCCTCCACTTT. It is translated as CASSAGASSYNSPLHF.